The subject of this entry is one TCR beta chain. The same CDR3 is also encoded by other DNA sequences in this sample. Assay: immunoSEQ multiplex PCR; the TCRdb copy retains only in-frame clones and omits some. The repertoire has under 2,000,000 clones, about 95% of them found once; the top ten carry around 1.2%. CDR1 is SGDLS, CDR2 YYNGEE, per germline. This CDR3 comprises 14 residues. Trimming removed 0 bases from V and 0 bases from J, with 4 bases in between. The sample is drawn from a study of shared clonotypes between healthy human individuals. The naive CD8 population came from CD45RO-negative cells selected for CCR7, without terminally differentiated effector memory CD45RA+ cells.

Sequencing was done on a sample of naive CD8+ T cells sorted from blood. The V call is TRBV9, the J call TRBJ2-1; D is unresolved. This clonotype was sampled from a man younger than 35 in good health. CDR3 nucleotides: TGTGCCAGCAGCGTAGAGAGCTCCTACAATGAGCAGTTCTTC. It translates to CASSVESSYNEQFF.